This TCR beta chain derives from a study of shared clonotypes between healthy human individuals. In regard to this clone: Its antigen remains unknown.

The data were produced by immunoSEQ multiplex PCR, yet TCRdb's version contains in-frame clones alone and is incomplete. Among about 1.1 million clones listed, approximately 80% were seen once. Study-level findings and limits: What rarefaction showed was incomplete sorted-subset sequencing despite large depth. Memory subsets had estimated richness that was generally smaller than that of naive subsets. Among donors, clonotype sharing was expected to be affected by sequencing depth.

Trimming took 1 base from V and 2 from J, leaving 14 bases between them. CDR3 length: 16 amino acids. The V gene's germline CDR1 is LNHDA and CDR2 SQIVND (reference sequence). The TCR was taken from a young man in good health. Some clones in this sample may be carry-over from other donors' samples. The sample consisted of memory CD4+ T cells from PBMCs. Subset meaning: CD45RA-negative fraction. The gene calls are TRBV19 and TRBJ2-5; D unclear. The CDR3 region has the DNA TGTGCCAGTAGTATAGGCACATCCCAGCGACAAGAGACCCAGTACTTC. Amino acid sequence: CASSIGTSQRQETQYF.